This TCR beta chain was captured by sequencing in a study of beta chain features in type 1 diabetes. Around 0.12 L of blood, on average, came from one heparinised draw per donor. Staining for CD45RO/CCR7/CD25/CD127/CD95/CD27 allowed sorting of CD4+ naive, central memory, regulatory and stem cell-like memory cells. Findings and caveats of the study: PCR might favor shorter templates, but any such skew would affect patients and controls equally. TCRB CDR3s were moderately but significantly shorter in Type 1 diabetes patients in all four CD4+ subsets.

Expressed TCRB transcripts were sequenced because the isolated RNA had all been reverse transcribed beforehand. Produced via immunoSEQ multiplex PCR; TCRdb's table is partial and in-frame only. Of about 650,000 clones detected, 9.5% to 15% appear once; the ten largest clones hold about 0.11%. Per germline, CDR1 SQVTM and CDR2 ANQGSEA. V was trimmed by 3 bases and J by 5 bases, leaving 14 bases between them. The length of the CDR3 is 14 residues. For this clone: Its target is unknown.

The chain joins TRBV29-1 to TRBJ2-1, with D perhaps TRBD1 (5 bases). This TCR was sampled from a man aged 25-40 years with type 1 diabetes. Sequencing was done on a sample of naive CD4+ T cells from blood. CDR3 region: CSVDRQKSNNEQFF. In nucleotides, the CDR3 is TGCAGCGTTGATCGACAGAAATCTAACAATGAGCAGTTCTTC.